One sample yielded the 30 T cell receptor beta chains listed below, sequenced in a study of T cell changes during pregnancy in multiple sclerosis. The repertoire was sequenced with immunoSEQ multiplex PCR; TCRdb's copy has only in-frame clones and lacks some. The table shows some 80,000 clones, with about 96% occurring only once. The sequences come from peripheral blood, collected in the second trimester of pregnancy. Source of these receptors: a female donor with multiple sclerosis, enrolled in a pregnancy study.

The chain is built from TRBV7-2 and TRBJ2-1, with 11 positions matching TRBD2. V lost 5 bases and J lost 6; bases outside the gene matches: 6. The germline gives CDR1 SGHTA, CDR2 FQGNSA. The CDR3 extends over 15 amino acids. The CDR3 region has the DNA TGTGCCAGCAGCACAACGGGGACTAGCGGCAATGAGCAGTTCTTC. Its protein product is CASSTTGTSGNEQFF.

This sequence joins TRBV7-9 and TRBJ2-7, with TRBD1 as a possible D gene (6 bases). Germline V lookup: CDR1 SEHNR, CDR2 FQNEAQ (reference sequence). V lost 5 bases, J lost 0 bases, and 17 bases lay in between. CDR3 size: 16 residues. The CDR3 here is CASSSPETGLSYEQYF. As DNA, the CDR3 is TGTGCCAGCAGCAGTCCGGAGACAGGTCTCTCCTACGAGCAGTACTTC.

The rearrangement joins TRBV9 to TRBJ2-7; 9 nucleotides align to TRBD2. The CDR3 is 15 residues long. Trimming took 4 bases from V and 6 from J; bases not matched to a gene: 11. The germline V gene encodes CDR1 SGDLS and CDR2 YYNGEE. CDR3 in amino acids: CASSPSGSGSPEQYF. DNA for the CDR3: TGTGCCAGCAGCCCCTCAGGTAGCGGGAGCCCCGAGCAGTACTTC.

This chain joins TRBV28 and TRBJ2-5; 7 bases fit TRBD2. The germline V gene has CDR1 MDHEN and CDR2 SYDVKM. V shed 3 bases and J 2 bases; nucleotides not matched to a gene: 6. The length of the CDR3 is 15 residues. DNA for the CDR3: TGTGCCAGCAGTTTGGGGCGGGAGTGGCAAGAGACCCAGTACTTC. Its translation: CASSLGREWQETQYF.

The J gene is TRBJ2-2, the V gene TRBV29-1; TRBD2 aligns across 9 bases. CDR1 SQVTM and CDR2 ANQGSEA come from the germline V gene. The CDR3 is 15 residues long. CDR3 nucleotides: TGCATTAGCGGGAGTAAAGGGCGTCGCACCGGGGAGCTGTTTTTT. This gives the protein CISGSKGRRTGELFF.

The chain is built from TRBV5-1 and TRBJ1-1; 10 bases align to TRBD1. Germline V gene lookup returns CDR1 SGHRS and CDR2 YFSETQ. With 4 bases clipped from V and 1 base from J, the junction kept 1 base outside the gene matches. The CDR3 contains 14 residues. The CDR3 DNA sequence: TGCGCCAGCAGCCGGGACAGGGGGAACACTGAAGCTTTCTTT. Amino acids: CASSRDRGNTEAFF.

The chain recombines TRBV7-2 with TRBJ2-1; 8 bases fit TRBD2. CDR1 and CDR2 (germline): SGHTA, FQGNSA. The trim removed 5 bases at V and 7 bases at J, leaving 13 bases unmatched. The CDR3 runs to 16 residues. CDR3 amino acids: CASSPKAGTSRNEQFF. As DNA, the CDR3 is TGTGCCAGCAGCCCAAAGGCGGGGACTAGTAGGAATGAGCAGTTCTTC.

V gene TRBV25-1 combines with J gene TRBJ1-5; D gene uncertain. Germline CDR1 MGHDK, CDR2 SYGVNS. With 0 bases removed from V and 4 bases from J, the gap between germline ends came to 7 bases. The CDR3 loop spans 14 amino acids. The CDR3: CASSEYGGNQPQHF. The CDR3, as DNA: TGTGCCAGCAGTGAATATGGAGGGAATCAGCCCCAGCATTTT. The full variable domain, with the rest looked up from reference TRBV25-1 and TRBJ1-5, is EADIYQTPRYLVIGTGKKITLECSQTMGHDKMYWYQQDPGMELHLIHYSYGVNSTEKGDLSSESTVSRIRTEHFPLTLESARPSHTSQYLCASSEYGGNQPQHFGDGTRLSIL.

The genes are TRBV7-8 and TRBJ1-1; 8 bases are shared with TRBD1. This CDR3 contains 15 residues. CDR1 and CDR2 (germline): SGHVS, FQNEAQ. V lost 1 base, J lost 6 bases, and 7 bases stayed unmatched. CDR3: CASSLGSRGLPEAFF. The CDR3 region has the DNA TGTGCCAGCAGCTTAGGGAGCAGGGGGCTTCCTGAAGCTTTCTTT. Full variable domain (remainder filled in from reference TRBV7-8 and TRBJ1-1): GAGVSQSPRYKVAKRGQDVALRCDPISGHVSLFWYQQALGQGPEFLTYFQNEAQLDKSGLPSDRFFAERPEGSVSTLKIQRTQQEDSAVYLCASSLGSRGLPEAFFGQGTRLTVV.

The V and J genes are TRBV6-5 and TRBJ2-3; D perhaps matches TRBD2 (7 bases). Germline V gene lookup returns CDR1 MNHEY and CDR2 SVGAGI. This CDR3 has 16 amino acids. The germline V and J ends were trimmed by 2 bases and 2 bases, with 14 bases remaining between them. CDR3 in DNA: TGTGCCAGCAGTTACCCCGCGGGGGCCTCCACAGATACGCAGTATTTT. Its translation: CASSYPAGASTDTQYF.

The chain recombines TRBV10-2 with TRBJ2-1; D might be TRBD2 (6 bases). CDR3 size: 13 residues. V shed 10 bases and J shed 2 bases, with 12 bases lying between them. Looked up from germline, CDR1 is WSHSY and CDR2 is SAAADI. CDR3 region: CATLEGTYNEQFF. Here the CDR3 DNA reads TGCGCCACCTTGGAGGGTACCTACAATGAGCAGTTCTTC.

This chain links TRBV28 with TRBJ2-2; 9 bases are a match to TRBD1. V gave up 6 bases and J gave up 8 bases; unmatched junction bases: 7. The germline V gene encodes CDR1 MDHEN and CDR2 SYDVKM. The CDR3 totals 14 residues. CDR3 residues: CASRRTGVRGELFF. The CDR3 DNA follows: TGTGCCAGCAGACGGACAGGGGTTAGGGGGGAGCTGTTTTTT.

The CDR3 spells CATSSTRTRYYNEQFF. The CDR3 nucleotides read TGTGCCACCAGCAGTACCCGTACTAGGTACTACAATGAGCAGTTCTTC. The chain employs TRBV15 and TRBJ2-1, with D tentatively TRBD2 (5 bases). The CDR3 contains 16 residues. V lost 3 bases and J 3 bases, leaving 15 bases between the germline ends. From germline, CDR1 is LNHNV and CDR2 YYDKDF (reference sequence).

V usage is TRBV7-2 and J usage is TRBJ2-7; D possibly corresponds to TRBD2 (6 bases). Per germline, CDR1 SGHTA and CDR2 FQGNSA. Deletions cut 2 bases from V and 2 bases from J, with 13 bases between. The CDR3 runs to 15 residues. Here the CDR3 DNA reads TGTGCCAGCAGCTTATCTGGGGGGTTTACCTACGAGCAGTACTTC. The encoded protein is CASSLSGGFTYEQYF.

This chain uses TRBV5-4 with TRBJ2-7; TRBD1 matches 10 bases. This CDR3 comprises 13 residues. J gave up 3 bases and V 9 bases, and 6 bases lay outside the gene matches. Germline V gene data show CDR1 as SGHNT and CDR2 as YYREEE (reference sequence). CDR3 sequence (DNA): TGTGCCACCTGGGACAGGGGAGACTACGAGCAGTACTTC. It yields the protein CATWDRGDYEQYF. Combining the CDR3 with reference TRBV5-4 and TRBJ2-7 gives the whole variable domain ETGVTQSPTHLIKTRGQQVTLRCSSQSGHNTVSWYQQALGQGPQFIFQYYREEENGRGNFPPRFSGLQFPNYSSELNVNALELDDSALYLCATWDRGDYEQYFGPGTRLTVT.

The V gene is TRBV4-3, the J gene TRBJ1-2, with 12 bases lining up with TRBD1. V dropped 1 base and J dropped 7; count of bases not matched to a gene: 7. Per the germline V gene, CDR1 is LGHNA and CDR2 is YSLEER. CDR3 size: 16 residues. CDR3 sequence reads: CASSQGTGTGGGGYTF. The DNA of the CDR3 is TGCGCCAGCAGCCAAGGAACCGGGACAGGGGGCGGTGGCTACACCTTC.

The J gene is TRBJ2-1, the V gene TRBV9; a possible D gene is TRBD1 (6 bases). CDR3 length: 14 amino acids. Germline assignment: CDR1 SGDLS and CDR2 YYNGEE. Trimming shortened V by 3 bases and J by 1 base, and 8 bases separated the two germline ends. The CDR3 loop reads CASSATGSYNEQFF. The CDR3 region has the DNA TGTGCCAGCAGCGCGACAGGATCCTACAATGAGCAGTTCTTC.

CDR3 protein: CAWSIGLAVQETQYF. The CDR3 region has the DNA TGTGCCTGGAGTATAGGACTAGCGGTCCAAGAGACCCAGTACTTC. This chain connects TRBV30 to TRBJ2-5; TRBD2 matches at 10 bases. J was trimmed by 1 base and V by 2 bases; bases with no gene match: 4. CDR1 and CDR2 (germline): GTSNPN, SVGIG (reference sequence). CDR3 length: 15 amino acids.

This clone was seen just once. The rearrangement uses TRBV27 and TRBJ2-1; D not certain. V lost 3 bases and J lost 4, with 16 bases in between. The length of the CDR3 is 16 residues. CDR1 MNHEY and CDR2 SMNVEV come from the germline V gene (reference sequence). For the CDR3, the DNA is TGTGCCAGCAGTTTTAAAGGCGGTCCCGCTTACAATGAGCAGTTCTTC. The encoded protein is CASSFKGGPAYNEQFF.

The chain recombines TRBV5-1 with TRBJ2-1; D is uncertain. This CDR3 is built from 14 residues. Germline lookup yields CDR1 SGHRS and CDR2 YFSETQ. Trimming stripped 2 bases from V and 9 bases from J, with 15 bases between. The CDR3 nucleotides are TGCGCCAGCAGCTTAGAAGCCCCTTTCGCTGAGCAGTTCTTC. Its translation: CASSLEAPFAEQFF.

This chain connects TRBV7-7 to TRBJ2-1; D is perhaps TRBD2 (5 bases). The germline CDR1 and CDR2 sequences are SSHAT and FNYEAQ (reference sequence). V was trimmed by 1 base and J by 10 bases, leaving 11 bases between them. The CDR3 runs 13 residues. Written as DNA, the CDR3 is TGTGCCAGCAGCTTAGGTGGGTCGGGGGAGCAGTTCTTC. This translates into CASSLGGSGEQFF.

The CDR3 DNA follows: TGTGCCAGTAGTATGCTCCGGGATATTCTCTATGGCTACACCTTC. Translation gives CASSMLRDILYGYTF. This chain uses TRBV19 with TRBJ1-2, with D hard to call. CDR1 is LNHDA, CDR2 SQIVND, per germline (reference sequence). The CDR3 contains 15 residues. Trimming removed 3 bases from V and 4 bases from J, with 15 bases in between.

V gene TRBV19 combines with J gene TRBJ1-2; TRBD1 aligns across 7 bases. The junction had 12 bases not matched to a gene; V was cut back by 6 bases and J by 2 bases. CDR3 length equals 16 residues. Germline V gene lookup returns CDR1 LNHDA and CDR2 SQIVND (reference sequence). CDR3 nucleotide sequence: TGTGCCAGTAGCGTGCAGAGGGGACAGAGAAACTATGGCTACACCTTC. Protein sequence: CASSVQRGQRNYGYTF.

The genes are TRBV19 and TRBJ2-1; 9 bases match TRBD2. This CDR3 comprises 13 residues. J was trimmed by 8 bases and V by 9 bases; bases with no gene match: 8. Germline lookup yields CDR1 LNHDA and CDR2 SQIVND (reference sequence). The CDR3 DNA is TGTGCCAGCAATAGCGGGAGCGCCGATGAGCAGTTCTTC. Amino acids: CASNSGSADEQFF.

The gene calls are TRBV2 and TRBJ1-1; 7 nucleotides agree with TRBD1. V lost 7 bases, J lost 8 bases, and 4 bases stayed unmatched. CDR3 length equals 11 residues. In germline, CDR1 is SNHLY, CDR2 FYNNEI. The CDR3 coding sequence is TGTGCCAGCAAATCGGGACAGGAAGCTTTCTTT. It is translated as CASKSGQEAFF.

J is TRBJ2-2 and V is TRBV5-4; perhaps TRBD2 as D (6 bases). The CDR3 has 16 residues. Per germline, CDR1 SGHNT and CDR2 YYREEE (reference sequence). Trimming stripped 0 bases from V and 3 bases from J, with 12 bases between. The CDR3 region is CASSLAWGEDTGELFF. The CDR3 DNA follows: TGTGCCAGCAGCTTGGCCTGGGGGGAGGACACCGGGGAGCTGTTTTTT.

This chain connects TRBV6-5 to TRBJ2-5; 8 bases are a match to TRBD1. The CDR3 is made up of 14 amino acids. V dropped 5 bases and J dropped 5; count of bases not matched to a gene: 7. Germline V gene lookup returns CDR1 MNHEY and CDR2 SVGAGI. CDR3 protein: CASSTDRGLETQYF. CDR3 bases: TGTGCCAGCAGTACAGACAGGGGTCTGGAGACCCAGTACTTC.

This chain links TRBV12-5 with TRBJ2-1; D remains unclear. Germline CDR1 is LGHNT and CDR2 is FRNRAP. This CDR3 spans 14 amino acids. Trimming cost V 6 bases and J 1 base, with 10 bases left between them. In nucleotides, the CDR3 is TGTGCTAGTGGCCCCCCTAGTTCCTACAATGAGCAGTTCTTC. It encodes CASGPPSSYNEQFF.

V gene TRBV7-9 combines with J gene TRBJ2-3, with 11 bases aligning to TRBD2. Germline values: CDR1 SEHNR, CDR2 FQNEAQ (reference sequence). With V trimmed by 4 bases and J by 0 bases, 6 bases remained unmatched. The CDR3 length is 17 residues. CDR3 nucleotides: TGTGCCAGCAGCTCGGGACTAGCGGAATATAGCACAGATACGCAGTATTTT. This translates into CASSSGLAEYSTDTQYF.

In DNA, the CDR3 is TGTGCCAGCCACCCCGTGGACAGGCGGGAGCAGTACTTC. Translating it yields CASHPVDRREQYF. The genes are TRBV28 and TRBJ2-7; TRBD1 matches at 7 bases. The germline V gene has CDR1 MDHEN and CDR2 SYDVKM. The CDR3 has 13 residues. V dropped 8 bases and J dropped 7; count of bases not matched to a gene: 11. Using reference TRBV28 and TRBJ2-7 for the parts outside the CDR3, the full variable domain is DVKVTQSSRYLVKRTGEKVFLECVQDMDHENMFWYRQDPGLGLRLIYFSYDVKMKEKGDIPEGYSVSREKKERFSLILESASTNQTSMYLCASHPVDRREQYFGPGTRLTVT.